This entry describes one TCR beta chain. The CDR3 is 16 amino acids. Germline assignment: CDR1 MNHNS and CDR2 SASEGT. The V gene lost 3 bases and the J gene lost 2 bases, with 13 bases spanning the gap. This sample is drawn from a study of blood T cell repertoires in COVID-19. Across the whole study: Material from acute and convalescent COVID-19 was sourced from the United States, Italy and Spain. PBMCs, B-cell-depleted T cells, or T cells were the source of the cDNA or gDNA that made up the material.

Using immunoSEQ multiplex PCR, the repertoire was profiled, and TCRdb retains in-frame clones only, with some absent. The data contain 170,000 or so clones, almost 85% of them seen just once; the ten biggest clones take up roughly an eighth. The receptor comes from a young man with active or convalescent COVID-19. The source material was peripheral blood. The rearrangement links TRBV6-1 to TRBJ1-4; D gene ambiguous. CDR3: CASSEAGRGTNEKLFF. DNA for the CDR3: TGTGCCAGCAGTGAGGCCGGAAGAGGGACTAATGAAAAACTGTTTTTT.